This is a list of T cell receptor beta chains from one sample in a study of blood T cell repertoires in COVID-19. The repertoire was sequenced with immunoSEQ multiplex PCR; TCRdb's copy has only in-frame clones and lacks some. The repertoire holds approximately 100,000 clones, 84% seen once, with about 6.6% in the top ten. Sequences were obtained from peripheral blood. These receptors were collected from a woman between 50 and 59 years old with acute or convalescent COVID-19. Both conserved end residues are part of each CDR3. The D gene is left open where the match is weak. Not all rows give a size; the values are once, few, many and, for expanded clones, a class.

TRBJ2-7	NA	TRBV5-1	14	TRBD1	TGCGCCAGTACGGAGGACAGGCCGTCCTACGAGCAGTACTTC	CASTEDRPSYEQYF
TRBJ1-5	NA	TRBV6-5	15	NA	TGTGCCAGCAGTAAAACAGGGTTGCATCGTCAGCCCCAGCATTTT	CASSKTGLHRQPQHF
TRBJ1-2	NA	TRBV9	14	TRBD1	TGTGCCAGCAGCGCGGGCAGGGGGGCCGGCGGCTACACCTTC	CASSAGRGAGGYTF
TRBJ2-6	NA	TRBV9	19	TRBD2	TGTGCCAGCAGCTTCCGGGAGGGACTAACCCTCTCTGGGGCCAACGTCCTGACTTTC	CASSFREGLTLSGANVLTF
TRBJ1-1	NA	TRBV11-2	14	TRBD1	TGTGCCAGCAGCCATAATACAGGGGACACTGAAGCTTTCTTT	CASSHNTGDTEAFF
TRBJ2-7	NA	TRBV27	13	NA	TGTGCCAGCAGTTTGAGGGAGTCCTACGAGCAGTACTTC	CASSLRESYEQYF
TRBJ1-1	NA	TRBV30	12	NA	TGTGCCTGGAAATCGACAAACACTGAAGCTTTCTTT	CAWKSTNTEAFF
TRBJ2-6	NA	TRBV6-5	15	NA	TGTGCCAGCAGCCCGGGAATCTCTGGGGCCAACGTCCTGACTTTC	CASSPGISGANVLTF
TRBJ1-1	NA	TRBV5-1	15	NA	TGCGCCAGCAGCCAGGACAGCGGAATGAACACTGAAGCTTTCTTT	CASSQDSGMNTEAFF
TRBJ1-2	NA	TRBV5-1	13	NA	TGCGCCAGCAGCTTGGACGGGGACTATGGCTACACCTTC	CASSLDGDYGYTF
TRBJ1-2	once	TRBV19	14	NA	TGTGCCAGTAGTAACCAGGCGATTAACTATGGCTACACCTTC	CASSNQAINYGYTF
TRBJ1-1	NA	TRBV10-1	15	TRBD1	TGCGCCAGCAGTGAGAACAGGGGGCTGAACACTGAAGCTTTCTTT	CASSENRGLNTEAFF
TRBJ1-4	NA	TRBV7-6	13	NA	TGTGCCAGCAGCTCCAGCGGTAATGAAAAACTGTTTTTT	CASSSSGNEKLFF
TRBJ1-1	NA	TRBV5-1	12	NA	TGCGCCAGCAGCTCAGAGGGCCCTTTGGGTTTCTTT	CASSSEGPLGFF
TRBJ1-4	NA	TRBV6-5	15	NA	TGTGCCAGCAGTTCTTTGGGGGGGCCGGGGGAAAAACTGTTTTTT	CASSSLGGPGEKLFF
TRBJ1-4	NA	TRBV24-1	14	NA	TGTGCCACCAGTGACGGGGGGCCTGGTGAAAAACTGTTTTTT	CATSDGGPGEKLFF
TRBJ1-5	NA	TRBV19	14	TRBD1	TGTGCCAGTAGTATAAGAGGGGGCCGGCAGCCCCAGCATTTT	CASSIRGGRQPQHF
TRBJ2-7	NA	TRBV2	15	NA	TGTGCCAGCAGTGCTCAGGGCAGGAGCTCCTACGAGCAGTACTTC	CASSAQGRSSYEQYF
TRBJ2-7	NA	TRBV4-1	15	TRBD2	TGCGCCAGCAGCCAAGGGACTAGCGGGGCCTACGAGCAGTACTTC	CASSQGTSGAYEQYF
TRBJ1-3	NA	TRBV18	16	NA	TGTGCCAGCTCACCCCCCGGGACATTTTCTGGAAACACCATATATTTT	CASSPPGTFSGNTIYF
TRBJ1-2	NA	TRBV20-1	11	NA	TGCAGTGCCCCGGCTTCGGGTGGCTACACCTTC	CSAPASGGYTF
TRBJ1-1	NA	TRBV10-3	16	NA	TGTGCCATCAGTGAGTCCAGCAGGGGTTACTACACTGAAGCTTTCTTT	CAISESSRGYYTEAFF
TRBJ1-1	NA	TRBV19	14	NA	TGTGCCAGTGTGGGGGCATCGGGGAACACTGAAGCTTTCTTT	CASVGASGNTEAFF
TRBJ1-1	NA	TRBV6-2/TRBV6-3	11	NA	TGTGCCAGCAGTTATAGCACTGAAGCTTTCTTT	CASSYSTEAFF
TRBJ1-1	once	TRBV6-1	14	NA	TGTGCCAGCAGTGAATGGGGAGATTACACTGAAGCTTTCTTT	CASSEWGDYTEAFF
TRBJ1-2	once	TRBV7-9	13	NA	TGTGCCAGCAGCTTGGAGGGTTTCAGTGGCTACACCTTC	CASSLEGFSGYTF
TRBJ1-2	NA	TRBV5-1	13	NA	TGCGCCAGCAGCTTCGGAGATAACTATGGCTACACCTTC	CASSFGDNYGYTF
TRBJ2-3	NA	TRBV7-9	14	NA	TGTGCCAGCAGCCCCCCGGAGGGGACAGATACGCAGTATTTT	CASSPPEGTDTQYF
TRBJ2-1	NA	TRBV27	15	NA	TGTGCCAGCAGCCCGCCAGGACAGATCTACAATGAGCAGTTCTTC	CASSPPGQIYNEQFF
TRBJ1-3	few	TRBV6-5	12	NA	TGTGCCAGCAGTAGCCCTGGAAACACCATATATTTT	CASSSPGNTIYF
TRBJ1-1	NA	TRBV19	14	NA	TGTGCCAGTAGTATAGGGCGGCTGAACACTGAAGCTTTCTTT	CASSIGRLNTEAFF
TRBJ1-1	once	TRBV10-3	15	TRBD1	TGTGCCATCCGCGCACAGGGGACGGGGAACACTGAAGCTTTCTTT	CAIRAQGTGNTEAFF
TRBJ1-3	few	TRBV3-1/TRBV3-2	15	NA	TGTGCCAGCAGTCGGACTTCACCCAGAGGAAACACCATATATTTT	CASSRTSPRGNTIYF
TRBJ1-6	few	TRBV6-5	14	TRBD1	TGTGCCAGCAGGACAGACAGGGATAATTCACCCCTCCACTTT	CASRTDRDNSPLHF
TRBJ2-3	NA	TRBV5-6	11	NA	TGTGCCAGCAGCTACCGGGATACGCAGTATTTT	CASSYRDTQYF
TRBJ1-2	NA	TRBV12-5	14	NA	TGTGCTAGTGGTCCCCCTCAGGGGCTGGATGGCTACACCTTC	CASGPPQGLDGYTF
TRBJ2-7	NA	TRBV2	15	NA	TGTGCCAGCAGGCGGGACAGCGGACTATACTACGAGCAGTACTTC	CASRRDSGLYYEQYF
TRBJ2-6	NA	TRBV7-2	17	NA	TGTGCCAGCAGCACGACCGGGACAAGCTCTGGGGCCAACGTCCTGACTTTC	CASSTTGTSSGANVLTF
TRBJ1-2	NA	TRBV6-5	12	TRBD1	TGTGCCAGCGACAGGGGCAACTATGGCTACACCTTC	CASDRGNYGYTF
TRBJ1-2	NA	TRBV3-1/TRBV3-2	16	NA	TGTGCCAGCAGCCAAGATGACCGCACGAGGAACTATGGCTACACCTTC	CASSQDDRTRNYGYTF
TRBJ2-1	NA	TRBV6-5	13	TRBD1	TGTGCCAGCAGATTCAACAGGGGAACTGAGCAGTTCTTC	CASRFNRGTEQFF
TRBJ1-3	NA	TRBV6-5	12	NA	TGTGCCACCAGACAGGTGAAAAACACCATATATTTT	CATRQVKNTIYF
TRBJ1-1	few	TRBV5-1	14	TRBD1	TGCGCCAGCAGCTTGGCGGCACCGGACAGGGGAGCTTTCTTT	CASSLAAPDRGAFF
TRBJ1-3	NA	TRBV19	14	NA	TGTGCCACATCGACGGGGGGCGCAGGAAACACCATATATTTT	CATSTGGAGNTIYF
TRBJ2-3	NA	TRBV4-1	13	NA	TGCGCCAGCGGGGGGTTTCGCACAGATACGCAGTATTTT	CASGGFRTDTQYF
TRBJ2-1	NA	TRBV9	13	NA	TGTGCCAGCAGCCCCAGACAGAACAATGAGCAGTTCTTC	CASSPRQNNEQFF
TRBJ1-2	NA	TRBV2	13	TRBD1	TGTGCCAGCGTACAGGGGGGTCATGAGAGCTACACCTTC	CASVQGGHESYTF
TRBJ2-2	NA	TRBV18	16	TRBD1	TGTGCCAGCTCACCGCTGGGACAGGGGAACACCGGGGAGCTGTTTTTT	CASSPLGQGNTGELFF
TRBJ1-1	few	TRBV10-3	14	NA	TGTGCCATCAGTGAGTCGTTAACGGGTACTGAAGCTTTCTTT	CAISESLTGTEAFF
TRBJ2-1	NA	TRBV11-2	19	TRBD2	TGTGCCAGCAGCTTAGCCGGGACTAGCGGGGAGAGCTCCTACAATGAGCAGTTCTTC	CASSLAGTSGESSYNEQFF
TRBJ2-4	NA	TRBV28	14	TRBD2	TGTGCCAGCAGTCCCCCCGGGGGGGGAAACATTCAGTACTTC	CASSPPGGGNIQYF
TRBJ1-5	once	TRBV19	17	NA	TGTGCCAGTAGTATAGATAATACGGGGAGTCCTCGTCAGCCCCAGCATTTT	CASSIDNTGSPRQPQHF
TRBJ2-7	once	TRBV9	16	TRBD1	TGTGCCAGCAGCCCACGGACAGGGCCCCCCTCAGACGAGCAGTACTTC	CASSPRTGPPSDEQYF
TRBJ1-1	NA	TRBV2	12	NA	TGTGCCAGCAGCCGTTCTGACACTGAAGCTTTCTTT	CASSRSDTEAFF
TRBJ1-6	NA	TRBV3-1/TRBV3-2	19	NA	TGTGCCAGCAGCCAAGATCACGGGGAGAGATTAGATTATAATTCACCCCTCCACTTT	CASSQDHGERLDYNSPLHF
TRBJ1-1	NA	TRBV6-6	14	NA	TGTGCCAGCAGAGAACAGGGTCGGAACACTGAAGCTTTCTTT	CASREQGRNTEAFF